These T cell receptor beta chains were read from a single sample in a study of identical twins. TCRdb analysed the 5' RACE reads with MiXCR anew, one entry per CDR3 protein. The sample has 1.5 million to 2 million distinct CDR3 sequences; 25% to 35% are singletons. Source material: cord blood. These receptors were collected from a newborn girl in good health. CDR3s include the opening cysteine and the closing phenylalanine or tryptophan. The D gene is left open where the match is weak. Rows may omit the clone size; those that give it use once, few, many or a size class.

TRBJ1-2	.	few	TRBV9	CASSREGRPYGYTF	TGTGCCAGCAGCAGAGAGGGGAGGCCGTATGGCTACACCTTC
TRBJ2-3	.	.	TRBV29-1	CSVGGTAGAKLTQYF	TGCAGCGTTGGAGGGACCGCGGGTGCCAAACTAACGCAGTATTTT
TRBJ2-7	.	.	TRBV4-2	CASSQAVRPSYEQYF	TGTGCCAGCAGCCAGGCGGTCCGACCTTCCTACGAGCAGTACTTC
TRBJ2-7	.	.	TRBV5-1	CASSLAWLNEQYF	TGCGCCAGCAGCCTGGCATGGCTAAATGAGCAGTACTTC
TRBJ2-5	TRBD2	.	TRBV20-1	CSARVTGTSQGTQYF	TGCAGTGCTAGGGTAACCGGGACTAGCCAGGGGACCCAGTACTTC
TRBJ2-7	.	few	TRBV7-8	CASSYRTTYEQYF	TGTGCCAGCAGCTATCGGACAACTTACGAGCAGTACTTC
TRBJ2-4	TRBD2	.	TRBV4-1	CASGQVGLAGDIQYF	TGCGCCAGCGGCCAAGTGGGACTAGCAGGGGACATTCAGTACTTC
TRBJ1-2	.	many	TRBV4-2	CASSQEGETANYGYTF	TGTGCCAGCAGCCAAGAGGGGGAAACTGCTAACTATGGCTACACCTTC
TRBJ1-5	TRBD1	few	TRBV29-1	CSVRDSGSTQHF	TGCAGCGTGAGGGACAGCGGGAGCACACAGCATTTT
TRBJ2-5	TRBD2	.	TRBV20-1	CSATSTSGGQWETQYF	TGCAGTGCTACGTCGACTAGCGGGGGGCAATGGGAGACCCAGTACTTC
TRBJ2-3	TRBD2	once	TRBV4-2	CASSTARSGRARDTQYF	TGTGCCAGCAGCACAGCCCGCAGCGGGAGGGCCAGGGATACGCAGTATTTT
TRBJ2-1	TRBD2	few	TRBV20-1	CSARKAGGWNEQFF	TGCAGTGCTAGAAAGGCGGGGGGGTGGAATGAGCAGTTCTTC
TRBJ1-1	.	few	TRBV20-1	CSARDTRKNTEAFF	TGCAGTGCTAGAGATACCCGGAAGAACACTGAAGCTTTCTTT
TRBJ2-6	.	many	TRBV4-2	CASSQATTGSGANVLTF	TGTGCCAGCAGCCAAGCCACGACAGGTTCTGGGGCCAACGTCCTGACTTTC
TRBJ1-6	TRBD1	few	TRBV27	CASRITGVAPLHF	TGTGCCAGCAGGATTACAGGGGTAGCCCCCCTCCACTTT
TRBJ2-4	TRBD1	many	TRBV28	CASSRGSGTGTRLVEYF	TGTGCCAGCAGTCGCGGATCCGGGACAGGGACCCGACTGGTGGAGTACTTC
TRBJ1-2	.	.	TRBV6-1	CASRLEPPNYGYTF	TGTGCCAGCAGGCTCGAACCCCCTAACTATGGCTACACCTTC